This T cell receptor beta chain is from a study of blood T cell repertoires in COVID-19. Source study methods: Estimation of nucleated cell counts was performed using reference gene primer amplification. Clones were sequenced by immunoSEQ multiplex PCR, and TCRdb holds only the in-frame ones, with some missing. V and J calls and clone size follow that table, whereas D and trimming were derived from the DNA. The top ten hold roughly 4.8% of the sample, which has under 350,000 clones, 80% to 90% seen once. A few counts support this clone. The CDR3 loop spans 13 amino acids. Trimming removed 3 bases from V and 3 bases from J; junction bases left unmatched: 1. The germline V gene has CDR1 MNHNS and CDR2 SASEGT.

The gene calls are TRBV6-1 and TRBJ1-2; 7 bases map to TRBD1. Input material: peripheral blood. The source of this sequence is a man between 35 and 55 years old with acute or convalescent COVID-19. The CDR3 region has the DNA TGTGCCAGCAGTGAGACAGGGTACTATGGCTACACCTTC. Protein: CASSETGYYGYTF.